This T cell receptor (beta chain) was obtained from a study of T cell responses to AZD1222 COVID-19 vaccine. For this clone: No antigen is known for it.

The assay was immunoSEQ multiplex PCR, and TCRdb's table has in-frame clones only and misses some. This table holds about 140,000 clones. Findings and caveats of the study: Just a handful of AZD1222 recipients were seropositive at baseline. Females outnumbered males among donors, who were mostly white British; clonal diversity was possibly underestimated. Once two AZD1222 doses were given, Spike-specific TCR breadth and depth went up. Scientists sampled the repertoires only once the peak T cell response had passed.

Deletions cut 7 bases from V and 4 bases from J, with 14 bases between. Germline loops: CDR1 MNHEY, CDR2 SVGAGI. CDR3 size: 14 residues. This receptor was obtained from an adult in good health. The genes are TRBV6-5 and TRBJ2-1, with a possible D match to TRBD1 (6 bases). The sequenced sample was peripheral blood. The CDR3 sequence is CASNYGGDYNEQFF. CDR3 DNA: TGTGCCAGCAATTATGGGGGCGATTACAATGAGCAGTTCTTC.